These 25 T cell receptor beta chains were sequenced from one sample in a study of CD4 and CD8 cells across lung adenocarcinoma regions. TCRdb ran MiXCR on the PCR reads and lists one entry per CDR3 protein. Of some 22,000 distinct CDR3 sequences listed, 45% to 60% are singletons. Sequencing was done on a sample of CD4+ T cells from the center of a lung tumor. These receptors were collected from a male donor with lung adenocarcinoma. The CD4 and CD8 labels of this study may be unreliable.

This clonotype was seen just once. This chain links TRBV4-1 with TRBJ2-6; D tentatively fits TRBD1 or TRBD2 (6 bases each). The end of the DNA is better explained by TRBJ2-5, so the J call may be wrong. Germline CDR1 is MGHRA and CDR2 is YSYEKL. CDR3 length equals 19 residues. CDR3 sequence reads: CASSPLRVADSSGANVQYF. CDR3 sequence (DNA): TGCGCCAGCAGCCCGCTTCGGGTAGCGGACAGCTCTGGGGCCAACGTCCAGTACTTC.

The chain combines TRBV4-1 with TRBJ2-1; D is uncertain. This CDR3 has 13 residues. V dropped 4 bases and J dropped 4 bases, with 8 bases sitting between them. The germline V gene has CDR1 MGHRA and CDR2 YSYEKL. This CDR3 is CASSRATYNEQFF. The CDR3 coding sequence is TGCGCCAGCAGCCGTGCAACTTACAATGAGCAGTTCTTC.

CDR3 residues: CASSEMGSGKNTQYF. The CDR3 bases are TGTGCCAGCAGTGAAATGGGTAGCGGGAAAAACACCCAGTACTTC. This chain connects TRBV6-1 to TRBJ2-4; 8 nucleotides line up with TRBD2. In germline, CDR1 is MNHNS, CDR2 SASEGT. The junction had 13 bases not matched to a gene; V was cut back by 2 bases and J by 13 bases. This CDR3 has 15 amino acids.

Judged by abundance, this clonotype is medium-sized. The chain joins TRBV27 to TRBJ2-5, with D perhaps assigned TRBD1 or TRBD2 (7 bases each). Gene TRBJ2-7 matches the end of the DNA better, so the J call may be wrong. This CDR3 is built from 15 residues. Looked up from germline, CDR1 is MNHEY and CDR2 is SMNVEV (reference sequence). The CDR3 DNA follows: TGTGCCAGCAGTTTACGTACCAGGGGGGGCTACGAGCAGTACTTC. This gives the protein CASSLRTRGGYEQYF.

CDR3 residues: CASSLGQGHNEQFF. CDR3 DNA: TGCGCCAGCAGCTTGGGACAGGGGCACAATGAGCAGTTCTTC. The J gene is TRBJ2-1, the V gene TRBV5-1; 8 bases fit TRBD1. This CDR3 spans 14 amino acids. V lost 0 bases, J lost 5 bases, and 1 base stayed unmatched. CDR1 is SGHRS and CDR2 is YFSETQ in the germline V gene.

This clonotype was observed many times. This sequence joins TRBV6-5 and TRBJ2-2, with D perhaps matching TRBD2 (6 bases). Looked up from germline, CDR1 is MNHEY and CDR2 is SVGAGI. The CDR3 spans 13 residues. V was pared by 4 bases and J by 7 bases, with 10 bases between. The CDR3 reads CASSWQGGGELFF. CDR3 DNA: TGTGCCAGCAGTTGGCAGGGAGGCGGGGAGCTGTTTTTT.

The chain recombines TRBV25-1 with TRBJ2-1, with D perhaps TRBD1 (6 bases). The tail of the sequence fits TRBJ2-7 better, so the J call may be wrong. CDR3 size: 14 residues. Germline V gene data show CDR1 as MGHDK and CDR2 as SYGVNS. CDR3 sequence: CASRETGRTYEQYF. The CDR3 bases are TGTGCCAGCAGGGAAACAGGGCGGACCTACGAGCAGTACTTC.

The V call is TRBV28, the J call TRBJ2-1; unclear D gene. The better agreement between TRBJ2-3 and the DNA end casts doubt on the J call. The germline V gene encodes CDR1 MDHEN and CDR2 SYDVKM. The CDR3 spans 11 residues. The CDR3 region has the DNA TGTGCCAGCAGATTCACAGATACGCAGTATTTT. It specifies CASRFTDTQYF.

Written as DNA, the CDR3 is TGTGCCAGCAATACTTTTCGGGCTGTGAGCACAGGTAAGCTGTATTTT. This codes for CASNTFRAVSTGKLYF. The V and J genes are TRBV27 and TRBJ2-3; a possible D gene is TRBD1 (5 bases). This CDR3 is 16 amino acids long. CDR1 and CDR2 from the germline V gene are MNHEY and SMNVEV (reference sequence). V was pared by 7 bases and J by 14 bases, with 31 bases between.

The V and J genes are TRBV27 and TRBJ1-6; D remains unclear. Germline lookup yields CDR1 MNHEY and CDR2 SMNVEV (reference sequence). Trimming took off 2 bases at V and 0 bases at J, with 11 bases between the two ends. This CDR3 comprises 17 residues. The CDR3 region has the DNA TGTGCCAGCAGTTTAACCCCAAAGAGCTCCTATAATTCACCCCTCCACTTT. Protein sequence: CASSLTPKSSYNSPLHF.

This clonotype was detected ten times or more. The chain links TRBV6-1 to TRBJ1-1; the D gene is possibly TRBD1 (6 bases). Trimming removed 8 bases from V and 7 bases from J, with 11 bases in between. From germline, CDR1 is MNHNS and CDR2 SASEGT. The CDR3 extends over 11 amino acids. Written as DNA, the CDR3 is TGTGCCAGCGTGGGGGCAAGTGAAGCTTTCTTT. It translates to CASVGASEAFF.

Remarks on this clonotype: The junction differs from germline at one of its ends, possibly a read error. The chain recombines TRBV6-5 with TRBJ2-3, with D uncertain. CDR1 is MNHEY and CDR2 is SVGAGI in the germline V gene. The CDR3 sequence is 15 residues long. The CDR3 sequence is CARRLQSVSTDKQYF. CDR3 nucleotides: TGTGCCAGGAGACTCCAGTCCGTGAGCACAGATAAGCAGTATTTT.

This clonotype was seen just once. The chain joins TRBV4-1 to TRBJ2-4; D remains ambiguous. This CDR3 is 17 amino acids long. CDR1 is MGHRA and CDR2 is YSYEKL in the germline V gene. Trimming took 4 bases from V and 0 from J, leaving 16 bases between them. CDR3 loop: CASSPLLEVLAKNIQYF. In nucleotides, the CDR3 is TGCGCCAGCAGCCCCCTTCTTGAAGTACTAGCCAAAAACATTCAGTACTTC.

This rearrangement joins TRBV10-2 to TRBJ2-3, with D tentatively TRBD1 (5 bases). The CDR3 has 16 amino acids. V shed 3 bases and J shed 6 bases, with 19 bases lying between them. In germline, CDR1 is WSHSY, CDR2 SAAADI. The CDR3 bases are TGCGCCAGCAGTGATGGGGCGGCCCCCCCCAGCGATACGCAGTATTTT. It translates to CASSDGAAPPSDTQYF.

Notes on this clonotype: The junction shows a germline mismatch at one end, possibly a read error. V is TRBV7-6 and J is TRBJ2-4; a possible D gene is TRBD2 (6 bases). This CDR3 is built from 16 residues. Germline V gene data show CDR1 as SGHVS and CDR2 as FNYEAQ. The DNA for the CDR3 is TGTGCCAGCACCGTCTCGGGGCTGGGAGGCAAAAATACGCAGTACTTT. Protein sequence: CASTVSGLGGKNTQYF. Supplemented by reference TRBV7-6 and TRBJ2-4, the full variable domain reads GAGVSQSPRYKVTKRGQDVALRCDPISGHVSLYWYRQALGQGPEFLTYFNYEAQQDKSGLPNDRFSAERPEGSISTLTIQRTEQRDSAMYRCASTVSGLGGKNTQYFGAGTRLSVL.

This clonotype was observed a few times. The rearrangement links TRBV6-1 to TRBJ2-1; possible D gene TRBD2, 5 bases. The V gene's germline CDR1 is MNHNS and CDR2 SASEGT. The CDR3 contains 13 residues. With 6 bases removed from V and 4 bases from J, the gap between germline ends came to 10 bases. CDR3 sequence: CASRGRGYNEQFF. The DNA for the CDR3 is TGTGCCAGCAGAGGACGGGGTTACAATGAGCAGTTCTTC.

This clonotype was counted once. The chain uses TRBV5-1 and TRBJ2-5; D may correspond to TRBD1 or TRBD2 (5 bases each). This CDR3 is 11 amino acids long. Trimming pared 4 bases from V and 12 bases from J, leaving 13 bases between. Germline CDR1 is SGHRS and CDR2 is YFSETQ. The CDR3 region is CASSESGTEYF. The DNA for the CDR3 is TGCGCCAGCAGCGAATCCGGGACGGAGTACTTC. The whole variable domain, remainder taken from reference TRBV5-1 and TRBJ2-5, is KAGVTQTPRYLIKTRGQQVTLSCSPISGHRSVSWYQQTPGQGLQFLFEYFSETQRNKGNFPGRFSGRQFSNSRSEMNVSTLELGDSALYLCASSESGTEYFGPGTRLLVL.

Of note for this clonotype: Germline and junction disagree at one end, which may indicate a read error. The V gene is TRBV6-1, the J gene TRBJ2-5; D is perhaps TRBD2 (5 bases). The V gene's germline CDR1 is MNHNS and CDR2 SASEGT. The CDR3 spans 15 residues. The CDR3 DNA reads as TGTGCCGGCAGTGAAGTGGGTAGCGAGAGAAACACCCAGTACTTC. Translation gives CAGSEVGSERNTQYF.

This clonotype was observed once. CDR3 DNA sequence: TGCAGTGCTAGAGGGTCGAGCCTAGCGGGAGGGTGGAGCTCCTACAATGAGCAGTTCTTC. Translating gives CSARGSSLAGGWSSYNEQFF. The chain couples TRBV20-1 to TRBJ2-1; 12 nucleotides line up with TRBD2. V lost 1 base, J lost 0 bases, and 13 bases stayed unmatched. The CDR3 is made up of 20 amino acids. Germline V gene sequence: CDR1 DFQATT, CDR2 SNEGSKA (reference sequence).

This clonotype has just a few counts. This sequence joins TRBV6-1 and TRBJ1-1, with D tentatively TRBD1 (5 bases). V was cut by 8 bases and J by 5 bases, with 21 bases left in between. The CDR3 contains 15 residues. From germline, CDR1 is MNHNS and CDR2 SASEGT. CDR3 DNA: TGTGCCAGCGGCGGGGGAGTTGGGCTTGGGACTGAAGCTTTCTTT. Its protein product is CASGGGVGLGTEAFF.

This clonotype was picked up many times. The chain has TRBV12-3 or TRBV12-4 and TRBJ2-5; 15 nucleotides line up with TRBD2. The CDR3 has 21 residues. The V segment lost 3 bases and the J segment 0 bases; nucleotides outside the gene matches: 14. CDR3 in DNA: TGTGCCAGCAGTTTGAGACCGGGACTAGCGGGAGGACTCTCGTACCAAGAGACCCAGTACTTC. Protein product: CASSLRPGLAGGLSYQETQYF.

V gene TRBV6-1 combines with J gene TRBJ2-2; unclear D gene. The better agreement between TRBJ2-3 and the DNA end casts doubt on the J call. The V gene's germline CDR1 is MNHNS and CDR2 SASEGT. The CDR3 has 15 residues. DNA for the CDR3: TGTGCCAGCAGACTCCAGGCTGGGATTACAGATGAGCAGTATTTT. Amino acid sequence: CASRLQAGITDEQYF.

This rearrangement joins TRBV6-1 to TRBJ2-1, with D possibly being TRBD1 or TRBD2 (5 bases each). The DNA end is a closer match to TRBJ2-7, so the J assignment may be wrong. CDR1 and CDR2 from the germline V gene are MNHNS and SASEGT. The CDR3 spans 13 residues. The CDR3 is CASKAGSRDEQYF. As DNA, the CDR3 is TGTGCCAGCAAGGCAGGGAGCAGAGATGAGCAGTACTTC.

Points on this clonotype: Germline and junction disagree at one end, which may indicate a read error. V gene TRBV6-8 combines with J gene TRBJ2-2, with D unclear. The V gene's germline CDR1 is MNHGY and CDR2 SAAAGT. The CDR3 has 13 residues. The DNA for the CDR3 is TGTGCCCGCAGCTGTGCGAACACCGGGGAGCTGTTTTTT. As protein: CARSCANTGELFF.

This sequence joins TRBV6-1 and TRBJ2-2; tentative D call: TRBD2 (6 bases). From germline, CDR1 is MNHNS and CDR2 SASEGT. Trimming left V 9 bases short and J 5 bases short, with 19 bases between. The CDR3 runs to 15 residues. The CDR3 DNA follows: TGTGCCAGGGGACTCCAGGCCGTAAGTACCGGGGAGCTGTTTTTT. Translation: CARGLQAVSTGELFF.